The text below deals with one T cell receptor (beta chain). V was clipped by 3 bases and J by 3 bases, with 9 bases between them. From germline, CDR1 is MGHRA and CDR2 YSYEKL. CDR3 length equals 13 residues. Participants spanned ages 18 to 89 years and resided in about two dozen US areas. Self-reported history from a screening survey and questionnaire set each donor's cohort. Source study methods: Amplification with reference gene primers provided the estimates of nucleated cell counts. Here immunoSEQ multiplex PCR was the method, and the copy in TCRdb shows in-frame clones only, minus some. V, J and clone size derive from that table, while D and trimming were established from the DNA sequence. The table lists about 250,000 clones, 85% to 90% of them singletons. The data originate from a study of blood T cell repertoires in COVID-19. Study in general: Nucleic acid was either cDNA or gDNA, and it came from T cells, B-cell-depleted T cells, or PBMCs.

Sequencing was carried out using PBMCs or T cells enriched from blood (not recorded which). The clonotype was recovered from a man aged 35 to 55 who had recovered from COVID-19. The rearrangement joins TRBV4-1 to TRBJ2-7, with D tentatively TRBD1 (6 bases). The CDR3 nucleotides are TGCGCCAGCAGCCAGGGACATCGCTACGAGCAGTACTTC. Protein product: CASSQGHRYEQYF.